The clone carrying this T cell receptor (beta chain) was observed at least ten times. As yet, its antigen is unknown. The entry originates in a study of blood T cells in healthy people across ages. Primers used in a second PCR of roughly 6 to 12 cycles were a sample-barcoded 5' primer and a J-beta primer mix. Using its own MiXCR run on the 5' RACE reads, TCRdb lists one record per CDR3 protein. The table lists roughly 1,500,000 distinct CDR3 sequences, 30% to 40% of them singletons. Every sample gave at least 5 micrograms of total RNA when it was extracted. V lost 2 bases, J lost 4 bases, and 9 bases lay in between. This CDR3 has 13 residues. The germline V gene has CDR1 SEHNR and CDR2 FQNEAQ (reference sequence). Broader study findings: In the absence of known donor CMV status, changes in expanded clonotypes were possibly confounded.

The receptor comes from a woman in her 30s in good health. The rearrangement joins TRBV7-9 to TRBJ2-7; no definite D call. The specimen was blood. The CDR3 coding sequence is TGTGCCAGCAGCTTAAAGCTCTGGTACGAGCAGTACTTC. It specifies CASSLKLWYEQYF. Full variable domain (missing parts from reference TRBV7-9 and TRBJ2-7): DTGVSQNPRHKITKRGQNVTFRCDPISEHNRLYWYRQTLGQGPEFLTYFQNEAQLEKSRLLSDRFSAERPKGSFSTLEIQRTEQGDSAMYLCASSLKLWYEQYFGPGTRLTVT.